This section outlines one TCR beta chain sequence together with its context. Other DNA sequences within the sample encode an identical CDR3. This sample was included in a study of blood T cell repertoires in COVID-19. Per the original data handling: Estimated nucleated cell counts came from reference gene primer amplification. The table came from immunoSEQ multiplex PCR; TCRdb's copy has only in-frame clones and leaves some out. V and J calls and clone size come straight from that table; D and trimming were deduced from the DNA. The sample has a few hundred thousand clones; approximately 93% are singletons. Sequenced: PBMCs or T cells enriched from blood (not recorded which). The TCR comes from a woman aged 35 to 49 who had been exposed to COVID-19.

In DNA, the CDR3 is TGTGCCAGCAGCTCGGACAGGTCTAACTATGGCTACACCTTC. Amino acids: CASSSDRSNYGYTF. The V and J genes are TRBV5-8 and TRBJ1-2, with 7 nucleotides matching TRBD1. Germline V CDR1 and CDR2: SGHTS, YDEGEE. Unmatched junction bases numbered 2, after V lost 3 bases and J lost 0 bases. This CDR3 is 14 amino acids long. Drawing the rest from reference TRBV5-8 and TRBJ1-2, the complete variable domain is EAGVTQSPTHLIKTRGQQATLRCSPISGHTSVYWYQQALGLGLQFLLWYDEGEERNRGNFPPRFSGRQFPNYSSELNVNALELEDSALYLCASSSDRSNYGYTFGSGTRLTVV.